This T cell receptor beta chain was documented in a study of blood T cells in healthy people across ages. The use of a sample-barcoded 5' primer and a J-beta primer mix characterized a second PCR of roughly 7 to 12 cycles. MiXCR was run by TCRdb on the 5' RACE reads, yielding one entry per CDR3 protein. The repertoire holds around 670,000 distinct CDR3 sequences, with approximately 30% as singletons. A note on this clonotype: As yet, its antigen is unknown.

This CDR3 contains 13 residues. Trimming cost V 8 bases and J 5 bases, with 15 bases left between them. Germline V CDR1 and CDR2: ENHRY, SYGVKD. Whole-study findings and limits: Among T cells, TCR beta diversity per million cells dropped roughly linearly as age rose. Aged donors had fewer naive CD4+ cells and lower diversity than long-lived donors.

The receptor was isolated from a woman older than 75 in good health. The sequenced sample was blood. This sequence joins TRBV10-3 and TRBJ1-1; tentative D call: TRBD1 (6 bases). CDR3 in DNA: TGTGCCATCGCCAGCAGGGGAAGGACTGAAGCTTTCTTT. Its translation: CAIASRGRTEAFF.